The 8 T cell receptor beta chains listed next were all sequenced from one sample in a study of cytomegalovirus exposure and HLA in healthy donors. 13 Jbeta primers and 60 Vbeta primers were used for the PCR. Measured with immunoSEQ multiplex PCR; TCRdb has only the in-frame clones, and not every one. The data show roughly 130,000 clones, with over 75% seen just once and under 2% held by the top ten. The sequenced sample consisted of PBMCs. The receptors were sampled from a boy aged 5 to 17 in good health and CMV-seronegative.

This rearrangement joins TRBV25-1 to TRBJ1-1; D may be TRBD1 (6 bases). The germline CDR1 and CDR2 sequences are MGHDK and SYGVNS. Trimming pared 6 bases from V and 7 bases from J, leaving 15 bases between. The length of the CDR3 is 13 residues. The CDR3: CASSRTAGDEAFF. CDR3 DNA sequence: TGTGCCAGCAGCCGGACAGCCGGGGATGAAGCTTTCTTT.

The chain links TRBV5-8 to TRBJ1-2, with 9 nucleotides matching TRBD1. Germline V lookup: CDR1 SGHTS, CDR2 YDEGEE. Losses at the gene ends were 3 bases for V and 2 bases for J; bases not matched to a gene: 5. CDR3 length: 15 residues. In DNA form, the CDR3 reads TGTGCCAGCAGCTACCGGGACAGGGTAAACTATGGCTACACCTTC. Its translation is CASSYRDRVNYGYTF. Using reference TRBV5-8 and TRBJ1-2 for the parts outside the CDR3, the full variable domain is EAGVTQSPTHLIKTRGQQATLRCSPISGHTSVYWYQQALGLGLQFLLWYDEGEERNRGNFPPRFSGRQFPNYSSELNVNALELEDSALYLCASSYRDRVNYGYTFGSGTRLTVV.

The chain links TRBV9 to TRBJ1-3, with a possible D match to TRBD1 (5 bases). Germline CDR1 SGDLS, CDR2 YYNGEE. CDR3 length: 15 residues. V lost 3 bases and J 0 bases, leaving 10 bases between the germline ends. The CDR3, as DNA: TGTGCCAGCAGCGCAGGACACATCTCTGGAAACACCATATATTTT. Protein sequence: CASSAGHISGNTIYF.

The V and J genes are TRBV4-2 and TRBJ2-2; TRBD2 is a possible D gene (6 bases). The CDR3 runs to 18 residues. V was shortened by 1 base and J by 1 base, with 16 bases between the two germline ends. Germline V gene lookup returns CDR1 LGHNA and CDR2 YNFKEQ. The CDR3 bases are TGTGCCAGCAGCCAAGCAGGTCCCCCAGCGGGGAACACCGGGGAGCTGTTTTTT. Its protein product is CASSQAGPPAGNTGELFF.

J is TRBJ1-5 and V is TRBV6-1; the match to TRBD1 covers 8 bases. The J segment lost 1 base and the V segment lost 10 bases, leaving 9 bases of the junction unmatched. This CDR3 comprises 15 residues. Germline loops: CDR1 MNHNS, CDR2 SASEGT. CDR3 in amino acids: CATAGQGGSNQPQHF. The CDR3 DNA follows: TGTGCCACCGCTGGACAGGGTGGGAGCAATCAGCCCCAGCATTTT.

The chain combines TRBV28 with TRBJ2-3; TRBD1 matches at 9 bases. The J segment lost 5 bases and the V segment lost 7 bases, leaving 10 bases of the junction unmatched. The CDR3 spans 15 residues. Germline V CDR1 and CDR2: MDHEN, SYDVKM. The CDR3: CASTGRDRVEDTQYF. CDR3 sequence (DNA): TGTGCCAGCACGGGCCGGGACAGGGTAGAAGATACGCAGTATTTT.

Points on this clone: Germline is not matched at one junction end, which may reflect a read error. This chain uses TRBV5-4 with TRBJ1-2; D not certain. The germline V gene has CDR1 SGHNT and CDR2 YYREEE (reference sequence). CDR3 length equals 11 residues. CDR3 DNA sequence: TGTGCCAGCGGGGAGACCTATGGCTACCCCTTC. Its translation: CASGETYGYPF.

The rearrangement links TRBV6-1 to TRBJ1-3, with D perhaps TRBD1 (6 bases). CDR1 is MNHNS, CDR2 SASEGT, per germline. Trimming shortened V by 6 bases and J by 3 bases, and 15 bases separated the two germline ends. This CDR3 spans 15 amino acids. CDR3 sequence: CASRGTPPNGNTIYF. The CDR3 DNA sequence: TGTGCCAGCAGGGGGACACCGCCCAATGGAAACACCATATATTTT.